A single sample gave rise to the 3 T cell receptor beta chains below, sequenced in a study of cytomegalovirus exposure and HLA in healthy donors. PCR primers comprised 60 Vbeta and 13 Jbeta primers. Profiling relied on immunoSEQ multiplex PCR, and the TCRdb table lists in-frame clones only, not all of them. Listed are 75,000 to 95,000 clones; about 5% falls within the top ten. Material for sequencing was PBMCs. These receptors were collected from a man under 40 in good health and CMV-seronegative.

The rearrangement uses TRBV30 and TRBJ2-1; 11 bases are a match to TRBD2. The V and J ends lost 1 base and 2 bases, in that order; junction bases with no gene match: 4. CDR1 GTSNPN and CDR2 SVGIG come from the germline V gene (reference sequence). The CDR3 length is 16 residues. This chain's CDR3 is CAWSAGTSGAYNEQFF. The DNA for the CDR3 is TGTGCCTGGAGTGCCGGGACTAGCGGCGCCTACAATGAGCAGTTCTTC.

The V and J genes are TRBV27 and TRBJ2-7; D remains unclear. V gave up 0 bases and J gave up 1 base, with 13 bases separating them. The CDR3 has 16 residues. CDR1 is MNHEY, CDR2 SMNVEV, per germline (reference sequence). CDR3 protein: CASSLSSFAPSYEQYF. The CDR3 region has the DNA TGTGCCAGCAGTTTATCTAGCTTCGCCCCTTCCTACGAGCAGTACTTC.

The gene calls are TRBV2 and TRBJ1-2; 8 positions match TRBD1. Germline V CDR1 and CDR2: SNHLY, FYNNEI. Trimming cost V 4 bases and J 2 bases; bases outside gene matches: 6. The CDR3 consists of 15 residues. CDR3 sequence reads: CASSVLQGVNYGYTF. CDR3 nucleotide sequence: TGTGCCAGCAGTGTCTTACAGGGGGTAAACTATGGCTACACCTTC.